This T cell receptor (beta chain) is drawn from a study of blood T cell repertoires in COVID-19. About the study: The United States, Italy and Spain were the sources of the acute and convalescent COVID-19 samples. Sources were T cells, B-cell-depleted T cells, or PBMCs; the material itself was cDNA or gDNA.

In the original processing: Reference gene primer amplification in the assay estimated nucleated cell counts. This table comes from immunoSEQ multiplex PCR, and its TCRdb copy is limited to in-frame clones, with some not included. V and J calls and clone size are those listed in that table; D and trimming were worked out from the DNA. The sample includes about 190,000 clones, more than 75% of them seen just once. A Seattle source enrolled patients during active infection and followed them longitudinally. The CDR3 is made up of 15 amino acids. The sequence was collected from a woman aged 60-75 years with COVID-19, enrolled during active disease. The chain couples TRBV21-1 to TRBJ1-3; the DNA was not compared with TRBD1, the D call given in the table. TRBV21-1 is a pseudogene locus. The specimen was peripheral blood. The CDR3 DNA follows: TGTGCCAGCAGCTCAGGGGCCGATTCTGGAAACACCATATATTTT. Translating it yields CASSSGADSGNTIYF.